What follows are 23 T cell receptor beta chains derived from one specimen sequenced in a study of blood T cell repertoires in COVID-19. Sequencing used immunoSEQ multiplex PCR; TCRdb keeps in-frame clones, though not all of them. Of approximately 100,000 clones in the sample, around 66% were seen once. The sequencing input was peripheral blood. The origin of the receptors is a man at least 80 years old with acute or convalescent COVID-19.

This clone was seen many times. CDR3 nucleotides: TGCGCCAGCAGCTTGGAGGCGGCTTACACTGAAGCTTTCTTT. Its protein is CASSLEAAYTEAFF. The chain combines TRBV5-1 with TRBJ1-1; unclear D gene. Trimming removed 0 bases at V and 3 bases at J, with 9 bases between. Germline lookup yields CDR1 SGHRS and CDR2 YFSETQ. The CDR3 totals 14 residues.

The V call is TRBV7-8, the J call TRBJ1-1; D possibly corresponds to TRBD1 (5 bases). The CDR3 is 13 residues long. V was cut by 4 bases and J by 4 bases, with 10 bases left in between. Germline values: CDR1 SGHVS, CDR2 FQNEAQ. The CDR3 bases are TGTGCCAGCAGCTCAAGTAGGGGCACTGAAGCTTTCTTT. Residues: CASSSSRGTEAFF.

Many counts were recorded for this clone. V gene TRBV7-3 combines with J gene TRBJ2-1, with 7 positions matching TRBD2. Germline assignment: CDR1 SGHTA and CDR2 FQGTGA. This CDR3 is built from 15 residues. Trimming removed 5 bases from V and 4 bases from J; junction bases left unmatched: 8. CDR3 sequence reads: CASSPESGVYNEQFF. Written as DNA, the CDR3 is TGTGCCAGCAGCCCCGAGAGCGGGGTGTACAATGAGCAGTTCTTC. The full variable domain, its missing parts supplied by reference TRBV7-3 and TRBJ2-1, is GAGVSQTPSNKVTEKGKYVELRCDPISGHTALYWYRQSLGQGPEFLIYFQGTGAADDSGLPNDRFFAVRPEGSVSTLKIQRTERGDSAVYLCASSPESGVYNEQFFGPGTRLTVL.

This clone was counted a single time. The V and J genes are TRBV2 and TRBJ2-7, with TRBD2 matching 9 bases. Per germline, CDR1 SNHLY and CDR2 FYNNEI. Trimming cost V 6 bases and J 4 bases; bases outside gene matches: 1. The CDR3 loop spans 12 amino acids. The CDR3 loop reads CASRSGRYEQYF. The CDR3 DNA reads TGTGCCAGCAGAAGCGGGAGGTACGAGCAGTACTTC.

This chain joins TRBV7-2 and TRBJ1-6; 7 positions agree with TRBD1. The J segment lost 11 bases and the V segment lost 6 bases, leaving 7 bases of the junction unmatched. The CDR3 extends over 13 amino acids. Germline CDR1 and CDR2: SGHTA and FQGNSA. This chain's CDR3 is CASSHRGLTPLHF. The DNA of the CDR3 is TGTGCCAGCAGTCATAGGGGGCTGACACCCCTCCACTTT.

The gene calls are TRBV5-4 and TRBJ2-7; no clear D. This CDR3 region has 13 residues. V was clipped by 4 bases and J by 3 bases, with 11 bases between them. Germline values: CDR1 SGHNT, CDR2 YYREEE (reference sequence). CDR3 sequence: CASSPGDGYEQYF. CDR3 DNA sequence: TGTGCCAGCAGCCCTGGAGATGGCTACGAGCAGTACTTC.

The chain recombines TRBV2 with TRBJ2-7; no definite D call. CDR1 and CDR2 (germline): SNHLY, FYNNEI. The CDR3 covers 13 residues. V gave up 6 bases and J gave up 4 bases, with 13 bases separating them. The CDR3 sequence is CASRQWSLYEQYF. For the CDR3, the DNA is TGTGCCAGCAGGCAGTGGAGCCTTTACGAGCAGTACTTC.

The chain is built from TRBV5-1 and TRBJ2-3; the D gene is possibly TRBD2 (6 bases). Germline V lookup: CDR1 SGHRS, CDR2 YFSETQ. Trimming shortened V by 5 bases and J by 6 bases, and 16 bases separated the two germline ends. The CDR3 contains 14 residues. The CDR3 sequence: CASRGGPAEDTQYF. The CDR3, as DNA: TGCGCCAGCAGGGGAGGACCAGCTGAGGATACGCAGTATTTT.

DNA of the CDR3: TGTGCCAGCAGTCCCTTTGGAGAGAGTCAGCCCCAGCATTTT. Translated, it gives CASSPFGESQPQHF. The chain combines TRBV27 with TRBJ1-5; D gene ambiguous. Per the germline V gene, CDR1 is MNHEY and CDR2 is SMNVEV (reference sequence). The CDR3 has 14 amino acids. V lost 5 bases, J lost 6 bases, and 14 bases lay in between.

The chain is built from TRBV15 and TRBJ1-4, with a possible D match to TRBD1 (6 bases). V was clipped by 3 bases and J by 7 bases, with 12 bases between them. The CDR3 runs 14 residues. The germline CDR1 and CDR2 sequences are LNHNV and YYDKDF (reference sequence). The CDR3 region is CATSSLQGSEKLFF. The CDR3 region has the DNA TGTGCCACCAGCAGCTTACAGGGCAGTGAAAAACTGTTTTTT.

V usage is TRBV28 and J usage is TRBJ1-4; a possible D gene is TRBD1 (5 bases). The germline V and J ends were trimmed by 5 bases and 6 bases, with 13 bases remaining between them. The CDR3 extends over 14 amino acids. Germline CDR1 MDHEN, CDR2 SYDVKM. The CDR3: CASSPGGGYEKLFF. The CDR3 DNA follows: TGTGCCAGCAGTCCGGGGGGAGGGTATGAAAAACTGTTTTTT. The variable domain in full, with the rest retrieved from reference TRBV28 and TRBJ1-4, is DVKVTQSSRYLVKRTGEKVFLECVQDMDHENMFWYRQDPGLGLRLIYFSYDVKMKEKGDIPEGYSVSREKKERFSLILESASTNQTSMYLCASSPGGGYEKLFFGSGTQLSVL.

The chain recombines TRBV4-1 with TRBJ1-2, with a weak D call TRBD1 (6 bases). The V end was cut by 6 bases, the J end by 4 bases, with 12 bases between. The CDR3 sequence is 13 residues long. CDR1 is MGHRA and CDR2 is YSYEKL in the germline V gene. CDR3 protein: CASSEVGAYGYTF. CDR3 DNA sequence: TGCGCCAGCAGTGAAGTGGGGGCCTATGGCTACACCTTC.

This chain joins TRBV5-1 and TRBJ2-7, with 9 bases lining up with TRBD1. CDR3 length equals 16 residues. Unmatched junction bases numbered 8, after V lost 3 bases and J lost 1 base. Germline CDR1 and CDR2: SGHRS and YFSETQ. Written as DNA, the CDR3 is TGCGCCAGCAGCTCGGGGGGACAGGGATGGTCCTACGAGCAGTACTTC. Amino acid sequence: CASSSGGQGWSYEQYF.

The chain combines TRBV29-1 with TRBJ2-7; 9 bases are shared with TRBD1. V was clipped by 2 bases and J by 5 bases; unmatched bases: 7. This CDR3 has 14 amino acids. Germline loops: CDR1 SQVTM, CDR2 ANQGSEA. CDR3 in DNA: TGCAGCGTTGAATTACAGGGGGCGCCCCACGAGCAGTACTTC. It translates to CSVELQGAPHEQYF.

This chain joins TRBV11-2 and TRBJ1-4; D is undetermined. V lost 0 bases and J lost 8, with 10 bases in between. The germline gives CDR1 SGHAT, CDR2 FQNNGV. The CDR3 is 14 amino acids. CDR3 protein: CASSLDWFAEKLFF. DNA for the CDR3: TGTGCCAGCAGCTTAGATTGGTTCGCGGAAAAACTGTTTTTT.

V usage is TRBV6-1 and J usage is TRBJ2-7; 8 bases line up with TRBD2. This CDR3 is built from 14 residues. Germline CDR1 is MNHNS and CDR2 is SASEGT. Trimming at V came to 3 bases and at J to 6 bases, leaving 7 bases not matched to a gene. The DNA of the CDR3 is TGTGCCAGCAGTGAGATCGGGACTAGATCCGAGCAGTACTTC. It yields the protein CASSEIGTRSEQYF.

J is TRBJ2-6 and V is TRBV5-1, with 7 positions matching TRBD1. Germline CDR1 SGHRS, CDR2 YFSETQ. V trimming: 0 bases; J trimming: 0 bases; junction bases outside the gene matches: 3. The CDR3 has 17 amino acids. CDR3 sequence: CASSLEGQRSGANVLTF. CDR3 DNA: TGCGCCAGCAGCTTGGAGGGACAGCGCTCTGGGGCCAACGTCCTGACTTTC.

CDR3 region: CASSGQSYSYNEQFF. Written as DNA, the CDR3 is TGCGCCAGCAGTGGGCAAAGCTATAGCTACAATGAGCAGTTCTTC. The chain couples TRBV5-1 to TRBJ2-1; D remains ambiguous. The CDR3 is 15 residues long. Germline V gene sequence: CDR1 SGHRS, CDR2 YFSETQ. V lost 5 bases to trimming and J lost 3 bases, with 15 bases between them. Variable domain in full (rest from reference TRBV5-1 and TRBJ2-1): KAGVTQTPRYLIKTRGQQVTLSCSPISGHRSVSWYQQTPGQGLQFLFEYFSETQRNKGNFPGRFSGRQFSNSRSEMNVSTLELGDSALYLCASSGQSYSYNEQFFGPGTRLTVL.

This chain connects TRBV3-1 (or the pseudogene TRBV3-2) to TRBJ1-1; D is possibly TRBD1 (5 bases). CDR3 size: 14 residues. V lost 5 bases and J 3 bases, leaving 13 bases between the germline ends. CDR1 is LGHDT, CDR2 YNNKEL, per germline (reference sequence). The chain's CDR3 is CASSFGTGDTEAFF. DNA of the CDR3: TGTGCCAGCAGCTTTGGGACGGGGGACACTGAAGCTTTCTTT.

The chain uses TRBV14 and TRBJ2-2, with 10 bases lining up with TRBD2. The germline CDR1 and CDR2 sequences are SGHDN and FVKESK. The CDR3 contains 18 residues. Germline trimming cut 3 bases from V and 4 bases from J; bases unmatched to any gene: 11. CDR3 sequence reads: CASSHIAGGMGGTGELFF. The CDR3 DNA reads as TGTGCCAGCAGCCACATAGCGGGAGGAATGGGAGGCACCGGGGAGCTGTTTTTT. The full variable domain, with the rest looked up from reference TRBV14 and TRBJ2-2, is EAGVTQFPSHSVIEKGQTVTLRCDPISGHDNLYWYRRVMGKEIKFLLHFVKESKQDESGMPNNRFLAERTGGTYSTLKVQPAELEDSGVYFCASSHIAGGMGGTGELFFGEGSRLTVL.

CDR3 coding DNA: TGTGCCAGCAGCTTAGGGTTGGCTCGCAGATACAATGAGCAGTTCTTC. This gives the protein CASSLGLARRYNEQFF. The rearrangement joins TRBV7-2 to TRBJ2-1; D ambiguous. Trimming removed 1 base from V and 4 bases from J, with 14 bases in between. CDR3 length: 16 residues. The germline gives CDR1 SGHTA, CDR2 FQGNSA.

The chain joins TRBV6-6 to TRBJ2-3; tentative D call: TRBD2 (5 bases). In germline, CDR1 is MNHNY, CDR2 SVGAGI (reference sequence). There are 14 residues in the CDR3. Trimming removed 6 bases from V and 0 bases from J, with 10 bases in between. This chain's CDR3 is CASRASPSTDTQYF. The CDR3 coding sequence is TGTGCCAGCAGGGCTAGCCCGAGCACAGATACGCAGTATTTT.

This chain uses TRBV3-1 (or the pseudogene TRBV3-2) with TRBJ2-2; 10 positions match TRBD2. CDR3 length: 17 residues. Germline V gives CDR1 LGHDT, CDR2 YNNKEL (reference sequence). V was pared by 4 bases and J by 3 bases, with 8 bases of the junction left unmatched. CDR3 sequence (DNA): TGTGCCAGCAGCCTGGACCCCGGGACTAGCGACACCGGGGAGCTGTTTTTT. It specifies CASSLDPGTSDTGELFF.